This is a list of T cell receptor beta chains from one sample in a study of blood T cell repertoires in COVID-19. Sequenced by immunoSEQ multiplex PCR; TCRdb stores in-frame clones only, minus some. The table includes 60,000 to 90,000 clones, around 70% detected once. Sequencing used peripheral blood. The receptors were sampled from a man aged 60-69 years with acute or convalescent COVID-19. Each CDR3 is given with its conserved first and last residue. A D gene is named only where the DNA matches it firmly. Expanded clones are given a class, and other clones once, few, many or no size at all.

d_call clone_size j_call v_call cdr3_nt cdr3_aa
- - TRBJ2-5 TRBV9 TGTGCCAGCAGCCCCGCGGCGGGGACCCAAGAGACCCAGTACTTC CASSPAAGTQETQYF
- - TRBJ1-1 TRBV14 TGTGCCAGCAGCCAAGATCGGTACAGTCTACCTGAAGCTTTCTTT CASSQDRYSLPEAFF
- once TRBJ2-4 TRBV11-2 TGTGCCAGCGCGGGACTCTTCAAAAACATTCAGTACTTC CASAGLFKNIQYF
- - TRBJ1-2 TRBV2 TGTGCCAGCAGTGCTACAGGATATGGCTACACCTTC CASSATGYGYTF
- - TRBJ1-1 TRBV11-1 TGTGCCAGCAGCTCAGGCGGGGGGTGGAACACTGAAGCTTTCTTT CASSSGGGWNTEAFF
TRBD1 - TRBJ2-1 TRBV11-1 TGTGCCAGCAGCTTCGACAGGGGCAGTGAGCAGTTCTTC CASSFDRGSEQFF
- once TRBJ1-1 TRBV28 TGTGCCAGCCCCCCAACTGCAGGGAGGACTGAAGCTTTCTTT CASPPTAGRTEAFF
TRBD2 - TRBJ2-5 TRBV5-1 TGCGCCAGCAGCTTGGGGACTAGCGGGGAGGAGACCCAGTACTTC CASSLGTSGEETQYF
TRBD1 few TRBJ1-2 TRBV6-5 TGTGCCAGCAGTCGACAGGGGGCGGGTTATGGCTACACCTTC CASSRQGAGYGYTF
TRBD2 - TRBJ2-5 TRBV3-1/TRBV3-2 TGTGCCAGCAGCCAACTAACGGGGGGGTACCAAGAGACCCAGTACTTC CASSQLTGGYQETQYF
- - TRBJ2-5 TRBV24-1 TGTGCCACCAGTGAGGCTACAGGTTGGGAGACCCAGTACTTC CATSEATGWETQYF
- few TRBJ2-5 TRBV7-3 TGTGCCAGCAGCTTAGCAGGCGGGGAGACCCAGTACTTC CASSLAGGETQYF
TRBD1 - TRBJ2-2 TRBV12-3/TRBV12-4 TGTGCCAGCCGGGACAGTTACACCGGGGAGCTGTTTTTT CASRDSYTGELFF
- - TRBJ2-1 TRBV5-1 TGCGCCAGCAGTCCGACAGGCTCCTACAATGAGCAGTTCTTC CASSPTGSYNEQFF
- - TRBJ1-1 TRBV30 TGTGCCTGGAGCGCCGGGTCAGTTAACACTGAAGCTTTCTTT CAWSAGSVNTEAFF
- - TRBJ1-2 TRBV4-1 TGCGCCAGCAGCCAAGCTCCGACAGGAGAAAACTATGGCTACACCTTC CASSQAPTGENYGYTF
TRBD2 - TRBJ2-1 TRBV7-8 TGTGCCAGCAGCCGACTAGCGGGAGTCCCCCACAATGAGCAGTTCTTC CASSRLAGVPHNEQFF
- - TRBJ1-2 TRBV27 TGTGCCAGCACCACTACATTTCGACGGTCCTATGGCTACACCTTC CASTTTFRRSYGYTF
- - TRBJ2-2 TRBV19 TGTGCCAGTATCGAGCTGTTCACCGGGGAGCTGTTTTTT CASIELFTGELFF
- few TRBJ2-5 TRBV11-2 TGTGCCAGCAGCTTAACTTGGTCTAGTTTAAAAGAGACCCAGTACTTC CASSLTWSSLKETQYF
- - TRBJ1-2 TRBV5-1 TGCGCCAGCAGCTTGGCCGGTGGGCAGAACTATGGCTACACCTTC CASSLAGGQNYGYTF
TRBD2 - TRBJ2-3 TRBV5-4 TGTGCCAGCGTTAAGCGGGGATCCCTGGGCACAGATACGCAGTATTTT CASVKRGSLGTDTQYF
- - TRBJ1-1 TRBV24-1 TGTGCCACCAGTGAGGGCGTGACGGCTGAAGCTTTCTTT CATSEGVTAEAFF
- - TRBJ2-1 TRBV4-1 TGCGCCAGCAGCTTTACTAGGAACCTCTACAATGAGCAGTTCTTC CASSFTRNLYNEQFF
- - TRBJ2-3 TRBV7-3 TGTGCCAGCAGCTACCTAGGAAACACAGATACGCAGTATTTT CASSYLGNTDTQYF
- - TRBJ2-2 TRBV7-9 TGTGCCAGCAGCCCGGGACTGGACGGGGAGCTGTTTTTT CASSPGLDGELFF
- - TRBJ1-2 TRBV29-1 TGCAGCGTTGAGAGGAAGAACTACTATGGCTACACCTTC CSVERKNYYGYTF
TRBD1 few TRBJ2-1 TRBV7-2 TGTGCCAGCAGCCCAGGGGGTTATAGGCAGTTCTTC CASSPGGYRQFF
- - TRBJ2-5 TRBV6-1 TGTGCCAGCAGTGAACTCCACCAAGAGACCCAGTACTTC CASSELHQETQYF
- few TRBJ2-5 TRBV9 TGTGCCAGCAGCGGGGGGCAGGGCTCACAAGTGACCCAGTACTTC CASSGGQGSQVTQYF
- - TRBJ2-7 TRBV3-1/TRBV3-2 TGTGCCAGCAGCGGGACACCCTACTCCTACGAGCAGTACTTC CASSGTPYSYEQYF
- - TRBJ2-4 TRBV29-1 TGCAGCGTTGAACCCGCAGGGGCGATTAACATTCAGTACTTC CSVEPAGAINIQYF
- - TRBJ2-7 TRBV4-1 TGCGCCAGCAGCCAGGCCTGGTTCGACGAGCAGTACTTC CASSQAWFDEQYF
- few TRBJ1-2 TRBV20-1 TGCAGTGCTACAGCTAACTATGGCTACACCTTC CSATANYGYTF
- - TRBJ2-4 TRBV21-1 TGTGCCAGCAGCAAAGGGGGGGACTTAGCCAAAAACATTCAGTACTTC CASSKGGDLAKNIQYF
- - TRBJ2-6 TRBV27 TGTGCCAGCAGTTTCCTTAAGATTGACAGCTCTGGGGCCAACGTCCTGACTTTC CASSFLKIDSSGANVLTF
- few TRBJ1-1 TRBV5-1 TGCGCCAGCAGCTTGGCGGGGGGGAGGAACACTGAAGCTTTCTTT CASSLAGGRNTEAFF
TRBD2 - TRBJ2-3 TRBV10-3 TGTGCCGCCGGGGGGAACACAGATACGCAGTATTTT CAAGGNTDTQYF
- - TRBJ1-2 TRBV15 TGTGCCACCAGCGCGGGGCGCGACTATGGCTACACCTTC CATSAGRDYGYTF
TRBD2 - TRBJ2-3 TRBV10-3 TGTGCCATCAGTGGGTCCCTTGGGCTAGCGGGGGACCAAGATACGCAGTATTTT CAISGSLGLAGDQDTQYF
TRBD2 once TRBJ2-1 TRBV13 TGTGCCAGCAGCTCATTCGGGGGGGTTGAGCAGTTCTTC CASSSFGGVEQFF
- - TRBJ2-5 TRBV9 TGTGCCAGCAGCGTAACAGCAAACCAAGAGACCCAGTACTTC CASSVTANQETQYF
- - TRBJ1-5 TRBV7-9 TGTGCCAGCAGCTTAGGGGCGGGCACTCAGCCCCAGCATTTT CASSLGAGTQPQHF
- once TRBJ1-2 TRBV19 TGTGCCAGTAGTTCTCGGAGGCCCGACTATGGCTACACCTTC CASSSRRPDYGYTF
TRBD2 - TRBJ2-1 TRBV24-1 TGTGCCACCAGTGAGGCTAGCGGGAGGTTCGAAGAGCAGTTCTTC CATSEASGRFEEQFF
- - TRBJ2-1 TRBV21-1 TGTGCCAGCAGCAAACGGGGGCCGACAGGGTCGAGCTCCTACAATGAGCAGTTCTTC CASSKRGPTGSSSYNEQFF
- - TRBJ2-7 TRBV5-5 TGTGCCAGCAGCCCCTCACCCCAGTCCGAGCAGTACTTC CASSPSPQSEQYF
TRBD1 - TRBJ1-3 TRBV5-1 TGCGCCAGCAGCCCGGGACAGGGGATTTACTCTGGAAACACCATATATTTT CASSPGQGIYSGNTIYF
TRBD2 - TRBJ2-1 TRBV5-1 TGCGCCAGCAGCTGGACTAGTTACAATGAGCAGTTCTTC CASSWTSYNEQFF
- - TRBJ2-1 TRBV5-4 TGTGCCAGCAGCTCAGGACAGCGGACCAATGAGCAGTTCTTC CASSSGQRTNEQFF
- - TRBJ2-3 TRBV7-9 TGTGCCAGCAGCCCGAGGATCGGGGGAGATACGCAGTATTTT CASSPRIGGDTQYF
- - TRBJ1-5 TRBV19 TGTGCCTGTTCCGGGACAAACAATCAGCCCCAGCATTTT CACSGTNNQPQHF
- - TRBJ1-3 TRBV15 TGTGCCACCAGCAGGCGGGACTCTGGAAACACCATATATTTT CATSRRDSGNTIYF
TRBD1 once TRBJ1-1 TRBV5-1 TGCGCCAGCAGAACAGGGGCCTCGAACACTGAAGCTTTCTTT CASRTGASNTEAFF